Described below is a single T cell receptor (beta chain) sequence and its context. The antigen is not known. This sample is part of a study of cytomegalovirus exposure and HLA in healthy donors. As for the study in general: Among around 400 genotyped donors, around 81% fell in the Caucasian-associated ancestry cluster.

This CDR3 comprises 10 residues. Deletions cut 4 bases from V and 13 bases from J, with 10 bases between. The germline V gene encodes CDR1 MDHEN and CDR2 SYDVKM. PCR involved 60 Vbeta and 13 Jbeta primers. How the authors handled the data: Later analysis identified 80 million to 90 million unique TCR beta chains, 9 million to 12 million shared. Libraries were prepared by immunoSEQ multiplex PCR; TCRdb keeps only in-frame clonotypes and omits some of them. V, J and clone size were drawn from that table, and D and trimming were deduced from the DNA. Among over 120,000 clones listed, 70% were seen once. Broader study findings: The listing of 150 to 200 TCR beta chains classed them as cytomegalovirus-associated. Among the most significant clusters, several appeared linked to common viral pathogens in a later analysis.

V usage is TRBV28 and J usage is TRBJ1-2; D is perhaps TRBD1 (6 bases). Sequenced material: PBMCs. This TCR was recovered from a woman in her sixties or seventies in good health and CMV-seropositive. The CDR3 here is CASSSRGFTF. Here the CDR3 DNA reads TGTGCCAGCAGTTCCAGGGGATTCACCTTC.